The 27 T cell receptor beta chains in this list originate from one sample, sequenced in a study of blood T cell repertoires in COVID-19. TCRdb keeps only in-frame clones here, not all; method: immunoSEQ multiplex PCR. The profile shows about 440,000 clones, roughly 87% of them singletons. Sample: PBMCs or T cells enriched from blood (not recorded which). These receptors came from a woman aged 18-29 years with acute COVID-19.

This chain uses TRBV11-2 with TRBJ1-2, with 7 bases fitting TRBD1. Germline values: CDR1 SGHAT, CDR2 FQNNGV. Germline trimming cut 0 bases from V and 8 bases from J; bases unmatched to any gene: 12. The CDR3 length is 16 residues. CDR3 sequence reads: CASSLERGRGFRGYTF. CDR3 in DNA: TGTGCCAGCAGCTTAGAGAGGGGCAGGGGGTTCCGGGGCTACACCTTC. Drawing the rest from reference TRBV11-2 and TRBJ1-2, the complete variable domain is EAGVAQSPRYKIIEKRQSVAFWCNPISGHATLYWYQQILGQGPKLLIQFQNNGVVDDSQLPKDRFSAERLKGVDSTLKIQPAKLEDSAVYLCASSLERGRGFRGYTFGSGTRLTVV.

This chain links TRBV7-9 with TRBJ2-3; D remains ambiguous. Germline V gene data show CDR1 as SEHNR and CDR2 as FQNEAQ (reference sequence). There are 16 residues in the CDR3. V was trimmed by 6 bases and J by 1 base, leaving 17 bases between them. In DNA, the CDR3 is TGTGCCAGCAGAGAAGCTACAGTCCCGGGCACAGATACGCAGTATTTT. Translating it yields CASREATVPGTDTQYF.

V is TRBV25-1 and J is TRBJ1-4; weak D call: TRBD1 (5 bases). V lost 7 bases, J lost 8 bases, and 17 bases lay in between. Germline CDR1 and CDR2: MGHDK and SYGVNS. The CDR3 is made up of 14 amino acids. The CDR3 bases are TGTGCCAGCACCGACGACAGCATGATAGAAAAACTGTTTTTT. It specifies CASTDDSMIEKLFF.

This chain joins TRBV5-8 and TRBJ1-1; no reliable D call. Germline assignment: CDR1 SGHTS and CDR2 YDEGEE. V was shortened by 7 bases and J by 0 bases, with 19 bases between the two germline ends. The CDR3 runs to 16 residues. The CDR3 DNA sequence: TGTGCCAGCGCAAGTCCAGGCCGGATTATGAACACTGAAGCTTTCTTT. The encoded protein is CASASPGRIMNTEAFF.

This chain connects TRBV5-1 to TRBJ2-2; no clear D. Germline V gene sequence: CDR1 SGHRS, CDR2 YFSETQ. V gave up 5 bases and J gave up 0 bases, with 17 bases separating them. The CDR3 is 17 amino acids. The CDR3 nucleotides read TGCGCCAGCAGATCTTACTCTCGCCGATCGAACACCGGGGAGCTGTTTTTT. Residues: CASRSYSRRSNTGELFF. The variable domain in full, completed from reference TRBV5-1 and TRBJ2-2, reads KAGVTQTPRYLIKTRGQQVTLSCSPISGHRSVSWYQQTPGQGLQFLFEYFSETQRNKGNFPGRFSGRQFSNSRSEMNVSTLELGDSALYLCASRSYSRRSNTGELFFGEGSRLTVL.

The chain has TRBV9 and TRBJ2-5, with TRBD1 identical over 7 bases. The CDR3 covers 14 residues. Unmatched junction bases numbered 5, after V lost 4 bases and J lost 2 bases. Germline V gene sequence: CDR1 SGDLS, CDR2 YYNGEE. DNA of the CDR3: TGTGCCAGCAGCCCCAGGACAGGACAAGAGACCCAGTACTTC. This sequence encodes CASSPRTGQETQYF.

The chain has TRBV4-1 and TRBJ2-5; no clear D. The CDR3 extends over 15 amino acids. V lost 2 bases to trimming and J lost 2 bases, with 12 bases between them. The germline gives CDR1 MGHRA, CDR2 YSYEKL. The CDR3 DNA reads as TGCGCCAGCAGCCAACAGTGGGCCCAACAAGAGACCCAGTACTTC. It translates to CASSQQWAQQETQYF.

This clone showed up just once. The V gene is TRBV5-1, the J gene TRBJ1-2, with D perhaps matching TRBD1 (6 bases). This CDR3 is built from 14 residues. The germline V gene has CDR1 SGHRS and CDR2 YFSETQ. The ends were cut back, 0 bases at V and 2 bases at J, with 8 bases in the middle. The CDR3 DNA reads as TGCGCCAGCAGCTTGGGGGGACACAACTATGGCTACACCTTC. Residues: CASSLGGHNYGYTF.

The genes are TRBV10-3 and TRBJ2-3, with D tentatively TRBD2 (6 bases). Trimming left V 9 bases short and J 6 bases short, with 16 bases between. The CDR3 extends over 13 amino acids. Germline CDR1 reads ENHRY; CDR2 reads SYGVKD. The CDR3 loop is CAILAGRSDTQYF. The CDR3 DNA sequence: TGTGCCATTCTCGCGGGGCGGTCCGATACGCAGTATTTT.

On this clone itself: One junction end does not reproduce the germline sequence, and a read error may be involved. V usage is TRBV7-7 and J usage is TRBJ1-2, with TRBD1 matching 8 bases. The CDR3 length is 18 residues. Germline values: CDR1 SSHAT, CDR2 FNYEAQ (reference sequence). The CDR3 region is CASSPQVAGGLTNYGYTF. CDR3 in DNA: TGTGCTAGCAGCCCACAGGTGGCAGGGGGCCTAACTAACTATGGCTACACCTTC.

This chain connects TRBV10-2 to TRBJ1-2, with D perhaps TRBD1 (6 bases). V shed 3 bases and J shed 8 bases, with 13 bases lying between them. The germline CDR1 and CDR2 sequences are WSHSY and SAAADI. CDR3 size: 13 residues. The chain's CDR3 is CASSDGGADGYTF. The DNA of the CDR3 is TGCGCCAGCAGTGACGGGGGGGCGGACGGCTACACCTTC.

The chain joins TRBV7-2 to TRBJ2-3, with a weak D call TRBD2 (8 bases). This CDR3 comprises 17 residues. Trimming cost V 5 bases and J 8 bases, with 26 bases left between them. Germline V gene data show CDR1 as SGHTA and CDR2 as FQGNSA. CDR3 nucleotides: TGTGCCAGCAGCCACAGGGGTTTGCGGGGGGCCCGGGGTACGCAGTATTTT. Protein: CASSHRGLRGARGTQYF.

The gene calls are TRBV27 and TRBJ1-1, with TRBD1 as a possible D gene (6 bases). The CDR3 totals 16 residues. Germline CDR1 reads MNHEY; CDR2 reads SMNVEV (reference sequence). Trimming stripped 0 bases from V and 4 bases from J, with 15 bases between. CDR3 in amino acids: CASSLSRGAGSTEAFF. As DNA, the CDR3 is TGTGCCAGCAGTTTATCGCGGGGGGCGGGAAGCACTGAAGCTTTCTTT.

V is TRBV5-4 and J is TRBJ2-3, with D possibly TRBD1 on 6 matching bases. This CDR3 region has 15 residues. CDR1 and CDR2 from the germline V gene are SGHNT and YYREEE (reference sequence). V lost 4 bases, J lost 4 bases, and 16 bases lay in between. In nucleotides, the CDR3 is TGTGCCAGCAGCGCACAGGGTAGTGTCGCAGATACGCAGTATTTT. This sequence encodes CASSAQGSVADTQYF. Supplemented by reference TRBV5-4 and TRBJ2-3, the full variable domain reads ETGVTQSPTHLIKTRGQQVTLRCSSQSGHNTVSWYQQALGQGPQFIFQYYREEENGRGNFPPRFSGLQFPNYSSELNVNALELDDSALYLCASSAQGSVADTQYFGPGTRLTVL.

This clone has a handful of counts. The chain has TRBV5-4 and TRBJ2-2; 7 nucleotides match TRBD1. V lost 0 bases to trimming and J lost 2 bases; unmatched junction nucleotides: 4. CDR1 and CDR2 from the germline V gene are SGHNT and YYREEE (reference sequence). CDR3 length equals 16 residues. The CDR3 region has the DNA TGTGCCAGCAGCTTGGTCGGACAGGCTAACACCGGGGAGCTGTTTTTT. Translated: CASSLVGQANTGELFF.

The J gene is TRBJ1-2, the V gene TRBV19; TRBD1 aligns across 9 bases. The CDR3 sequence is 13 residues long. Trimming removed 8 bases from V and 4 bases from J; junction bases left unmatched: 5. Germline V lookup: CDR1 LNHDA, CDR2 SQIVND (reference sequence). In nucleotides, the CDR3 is TGTGCCAGTGCCCCGGGACAGGGCTATGGCTACACCTTC. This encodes CASAPGQGYGYTF.

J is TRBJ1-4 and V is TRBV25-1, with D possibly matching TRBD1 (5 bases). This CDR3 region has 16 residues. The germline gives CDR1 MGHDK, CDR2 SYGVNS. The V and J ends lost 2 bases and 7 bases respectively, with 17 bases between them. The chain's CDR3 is CASSEKLAGIGEKLFF. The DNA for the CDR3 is TGTGCCAGCAGTGAAAAATTGGCAGGGATAGGTGAAAAACTGTTTTTT.

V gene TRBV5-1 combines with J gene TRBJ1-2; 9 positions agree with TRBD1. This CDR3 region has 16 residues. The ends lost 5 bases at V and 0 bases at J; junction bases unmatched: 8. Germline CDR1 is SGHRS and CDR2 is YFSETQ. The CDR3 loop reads CASRADRGRSNYGYTF. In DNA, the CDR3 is TGCGCCAGCAGGGCGGACAGGGGAAGATCTAACTATGGCTACACCTTC.

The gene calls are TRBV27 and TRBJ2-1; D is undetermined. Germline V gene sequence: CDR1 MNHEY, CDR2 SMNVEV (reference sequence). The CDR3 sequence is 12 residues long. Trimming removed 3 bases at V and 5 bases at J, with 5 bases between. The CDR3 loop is CASSFPNNEQFF. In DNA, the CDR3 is TGTGCCAGCAGTTTTCCTAACAATGAGCAGTTCTTC.

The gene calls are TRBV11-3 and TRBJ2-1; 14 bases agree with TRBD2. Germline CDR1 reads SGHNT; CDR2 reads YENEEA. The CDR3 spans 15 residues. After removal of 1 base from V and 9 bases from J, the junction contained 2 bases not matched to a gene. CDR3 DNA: TGTGCCAGCAGCTTAGGACTAGCGGGAGGGGGTGAGCAGTTCTTC. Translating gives CASSLGLAGGGEQFF.

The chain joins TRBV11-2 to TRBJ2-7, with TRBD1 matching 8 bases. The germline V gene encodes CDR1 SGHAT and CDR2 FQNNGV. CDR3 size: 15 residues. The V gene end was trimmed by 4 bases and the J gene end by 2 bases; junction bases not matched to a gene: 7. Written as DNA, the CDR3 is TGTGCCAGCAGCTCTCCGGGACAGGTCCCCTACGAGCAGTACTTC. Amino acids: CASSSPGQVPYEQYF.

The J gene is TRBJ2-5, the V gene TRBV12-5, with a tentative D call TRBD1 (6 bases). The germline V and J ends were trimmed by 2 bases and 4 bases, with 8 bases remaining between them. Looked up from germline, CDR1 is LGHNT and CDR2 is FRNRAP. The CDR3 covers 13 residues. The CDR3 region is CASGLLGAETQYF. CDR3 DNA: TGTGCTAGTGGTTTGTTGGGGGCAGAGACCCAGTACTTC. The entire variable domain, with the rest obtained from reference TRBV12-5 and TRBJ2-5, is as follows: DARVTQTPRHKVTEMGQEVTMRCQPILGHNTVFWYRQTMMQGLELLAYFRNRAPLDDSGMPKDRFSAEMPDATLATLKIQPSEPRDSAVYFCASGLLGAETQYFGPGTRLLVL.

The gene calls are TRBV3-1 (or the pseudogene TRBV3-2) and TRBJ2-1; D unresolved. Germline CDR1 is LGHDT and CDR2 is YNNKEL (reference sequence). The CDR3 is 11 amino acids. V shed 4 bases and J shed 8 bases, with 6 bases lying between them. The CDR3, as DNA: TGTGCCAGCAGCCGCCAGTATGAGCAGTTCTTC. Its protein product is CASSRQYEQFF.

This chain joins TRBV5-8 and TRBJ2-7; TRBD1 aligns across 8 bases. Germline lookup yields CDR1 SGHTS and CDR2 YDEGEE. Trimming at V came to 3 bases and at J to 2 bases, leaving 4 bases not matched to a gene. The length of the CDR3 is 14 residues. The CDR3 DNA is TGTGCCAGCAGCTCTGGGGACAGGACCTACGAGCAGTACTTC. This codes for CASSSGDRTYEQYF.

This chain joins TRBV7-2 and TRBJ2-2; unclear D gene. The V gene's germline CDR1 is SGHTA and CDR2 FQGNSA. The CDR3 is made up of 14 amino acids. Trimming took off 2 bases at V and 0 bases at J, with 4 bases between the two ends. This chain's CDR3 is CASSLPSNTGELFF. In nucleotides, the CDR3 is TGTGCCAGCAGCTTACCATCGAACACCGGGGAGCTGTTTTTT.

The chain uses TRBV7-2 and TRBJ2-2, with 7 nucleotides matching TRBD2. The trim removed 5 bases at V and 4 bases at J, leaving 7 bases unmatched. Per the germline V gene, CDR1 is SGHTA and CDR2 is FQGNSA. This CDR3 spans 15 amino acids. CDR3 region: CASSLGGPGTGELFF. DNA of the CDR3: TGTGCCAGCAGCCTGGGAGGGCCGGGCACCGGGGAGCTGTTTTTT.

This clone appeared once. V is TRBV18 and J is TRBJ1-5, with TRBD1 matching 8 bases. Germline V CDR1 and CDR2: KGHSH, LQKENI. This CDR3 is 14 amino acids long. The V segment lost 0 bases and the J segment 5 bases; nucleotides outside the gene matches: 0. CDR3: CASSPPDRDQPQHF. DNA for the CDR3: TGTGCCAGCTCACCACCGGACAGGGATCAGCCCCAGCATTTT.